Sequencing of this T cell receptor beta chain was carried out in a study of patients and donors after allogeneic stem cell transplantation. A single record per CDR3 protein comes from TCRdb applying MiXCR to the RT-PCR reads. The table has about 960,000 distinct CDR3 sequences, 18% seen once. The sample holds a few counts of this clonotype. Sequenced input: blood, either unsorted or a sorted T cell fraction (not recorded which). The TCR originated in a human donor who was either an allogeneic HSCT recipient or a stem cell or donor lymphocyte infusion donor (not recorded which). It is not recorded whose cells these are; they may come from a transplant donor.

CDR3 DNA: TGTGCCAGCAGGACAGTCCGGCACTACAATGAGCAGTTCTTC. Translating gives CASRTVRHYNEQFF. The V and J genes are TRBV2 and TRBJ2-1, with D perhaps matching TRBD1 (5 bases). The V end lost 6 bases, the J end lost 3 bases, and 12 bases lay between the germline ends. Germline CDR1 is SNHLY and CDR2 is FYNNEI. The CDR3 is 14 residues long.